What follows describes a single TCR beta chain. RNA totalling roughly 0.5 to 1 ug underwent reverse transcription with random hexamers. An immunoSEQ multiplex PCR generated amplified TCR beta CDR3 products spanning 54 Vbeta and 13 Jbeta. In TCRdb, the immunoSEQ multiplex PCR reads were re-called with MiXCR into one record per CDR3 protein. The table lists 250,000 to 300,000 distinct CDR3 sequences, approximately 84% of them singletons. The data were obtained in a study of CD8 T cells in Susac syndrome. The CDR3 covers 14 residues. Trimming took 0 bases from V and 2 from J, leaving 9 bases between them. Germline loops: CDR1 GTSNPN, CDR2 SVGIG (reference sequence).

The sequence derives from a human donor with multiple sclerosis. The V and J genes are TRBV30 and TRBJ2-3; D might be TRBD2 (5 bases). The sample comprised CD8+ T cells from PBMCs. Written as DNA, the CDR3 is TGTGCCTGGAGTGTAGCGGACCTCACAGATACGCAGTATTTT. This sequence encodes CAWSVADLTDTQYF.